The present entry profiles one TCR beta chain with its context. This clone was detected a few times. What antigen it recognizes has not been identified. Base quality data are lacking; no much larger clone is found one base away. The CDR3 covers 15 residues, taking in both the cysteine and the phenylalanine. Just the 45-base CDR3 DNA is kept, in frame starting at base 1. CDR1 and CDR2 are drawn from the germline V gene: SGDLS, YYNGEE. The germline ends are 14 bases apart after V is trimmed by 4 bases and J by 1 base. The data derive from a study of blood T cell repertoires in COVID-19 (TCRdb year 2020). About the study as a whole: Collaborator samples came from the United States, Italy and Spain and covered acute and convalescent phases of COVID-19. The material from the prospective study consisted of cDNA or gDNA derived from T cells, B-cell-depleted T cells, or PBMCs. The dataset comprised deeply sampled blood TCRbeta repertoires from subjects exposed to, actively infected with, or recovered from COVID-19. A freely available public database, intended as a resource for researchers studying the immune response to SARS-CoV-2, is where the repertoires were released. Samples came from the ongoing ImmuneRACE study (first 160 participants) plus 1,254 subjects from 6 global collaborators. A de-identified subject ID, COVID-19 status, age in years and sex were almost always included in the sample metadata. HLA class I and class II types, where available, came from metadata supplied by the sample provider rather than from assay-based typing.

Whole blood was collected in K2EDTA tubes by collaborating institutions according to the institutions' own protocols. For TCRbeta analysis, collaborators shipped samples as frozen whole blood, isolated PBMCs, or DNA extracted from either of those sample types. General study outcomes and caveats: How much clinical and demographic metadata was included differed by source and by participant, and the metadata was provided uncurated.

TCRbeta CDR3 regions were amplified from genomic DNA by means of the immunoSEQ Assay, a bias-controlled multiplex PCR. As for the authors' bioinformatics: The number of nucleated cells in each sample was estimated by amplification of reference gene primers within the assay. To quantify the absolute abundance of each unique TCRbeta CDR3 rearrangement, sequence reads were collapsed and filtered. For each sample, productive Simpson clonality was calculated as the square root of Simpson's diversity index over productive rearrangements. Entries here come from immuneACCESS through TCRdb and include only in-frame sequences with V and J called. Some clones fail to appear in such tables; in the studies checked, an unresolved V gene covers under half of the shortfall, and the cause of the remainder is unknown. Clone size and V and J calls were adopted from that table, with D and trimming inferred from the DNA. This sample gives about 46,000 clones in total; approximately 89% of them show up just once. The top ten constitute around 8.3% of the sample.

The material sequenced was peripheral blood. Recombination linked TRBV9 to TRBJ1-1, with the identity of the D gene unclear. The receptor's source is a man in his fifties with acute or convalescent COVID-19. The CDR3 protein: CASSPLGGGNTEAFF. In nucleotides, the sequence is TGTGCCAGCAGCCCACTTGGCGGTGGGAACACTGAAGCTTTCTTT.